What follows are 18 T cell receptor beta chains derived from one specimen sequenced in a study of vaccination effects on CD4 cells after COVID-19. Produced via immunoSEQ multiplex PCR; TCRdb's table is partial and in-frame only. The sample carries tens of thousands of clones, 70% to 85% recorded once. Which antigens these TCRs recognize remains unknown. Sequencing in the ViraFEST assay came after antigen-specific CD4+ T cells had been expanded with viral peptide pools, which were used to stimulate PBMC. Having been cultured for ten to eleven days, the cells underwent CD4+ T cell isolation. SARS-CoV-2 infected the person between March and December 2020, as confirmed by PCR. Sequenced here: CD4+ T cells from PBMCs cultured with a peptide pool, sampled before COVID-19 vaccination. The receptors come from a human donor who had a prior SARS-CoV-2 infection.

The V call is TRBV18, the J call TRBJ2-5, with D possibly being TRBD2 (5 bases). The length of the CDR3 is 14 residues. CDR1 KGHSH and CDR2 LQKENI come from the germline V gene. V was shortened by 4 bases and J by 4 bases, with 13 bases between the two germline ends. CDR3 bases: TGTGCCAGCTCACGTAGTGGTGCGGGAGAGACCCAGTACTTC. Translated, it gives CASSRSGAGETQYF.

This clone was seen a handful of times. The chain links TRBV5-4 to TRBJ1-1; D possibly corresponds to TRBD1 (6 bases). CDR1 is SGHNT and CDR2 is YYREEE in the germline V gene (reference sequence). The CDR3 length is 13 residues. V lost 4 bases to trimming and J lost 5 bases, with 12 bases between them. CDR3 protein: CASSISRGTEAFF. CDR3 in DNA: TGTGCCAGCAGCATCTCCAGGGGTACTGAAGCTTTCTTT.

This chain connects TRBV4-1 to TRBJ1-4; maybe TRBD1 (5 bases). The CDR3 totals 16 residues. Trimming shortened V by 4 bases and J by 5 bases, and 17 bases separated the two germline ends. CDR1 and CDR2 from the germline V gene are MGHRA and YSYEKL. The CDR3 DNA reads TGCGCCAGCAGCCCCCAACGGGGGGAGACAAATGAAAAACTGTTTTTT. Amino acids: CASSPQRGETNEKLFF.

This clone was seen a handful of times. V gene TRBV18 combines with J gene TRBJ2-7; D uncertain. Germline V gene data show CDR1 as KGHSH and CDR2 as LQKENI. The CDR3 runs 14 residues. Trimming removed 2 bases from V and 0 bases from J, with 8 bases in between. The CDR3 loop is CASSPRSSSYEQYF. The CDR3 DNA sequence: TGTGCCAGCTCACCAAGATCTAGCTCCTACGAGCAGTACTTC. The full variable domain, completed using reference TRBV18 and TRBJ2-7, is NAGVMQNPRHLVRRRGQEARLRCSPMKGHSHVYWYRQLPEEGLKFMVYLQKENIIDESGMPKERFSAEFPKEGPSILRIQQVVRGDSAAYFCASSPRSSSYEQYFGPGTRLTVT.

This clone was observed a handful of times. The gene calls are TRBV27 and TRBJ1-6; 8 nucleotides match TRBD1. The trim removed 8 bases at V and 8 bases at J, leaving 11 bases unmatched. Germline CDR1 MNHEY, CDR2 SMNVEV (reference sequence). This CDR3 has 15 amino acids. The CDR3 nucleotides read TGTGCCAGCGGAACAGGGGGACCGTTGTATTCACCCCTCCACTTT. Residues: CASGTGGPLYSPLHF.

The rearrangement joins TRBV6-5 to TRBJ1-1; tentative D call: TRBD1 (6 bases). Germline V gene lookup returns CDR1 MNHEY and CDR2 SVGAGI. Trimming stripped 5 bases from V and 4 bases from J, with 11 bases between. The length of the CDR3 is 13 residues. CDR3 region: CASSTGPVTEAFF. Written as DNA, the CDR3 is TGTGCCAGCAGTACAGGGCCTGTCACTGAAGCTTTCTTT.

The chain joins TRBV4-2 to TRBJ2-7, with TRBD2 as a possible D gene (6 bases). Trimming removed 4 bases from V and 4 bases from J, with 26 bases in between. The CDR3 has 18 residues. Germline assignment: CDR1 LGHNA and CDR2 YNFKEQ. The CDR3 loop reads CASSREYTTSVGGYEQYF. The CDR3 coding sequence is TGTGCCAGCAGCCGGGAATACACTACTAGTGTGGGGGGATACGAGCAGTACTTC.

The V gene is TRBV9, the J gene TRBJ2-5; the D gene is possibly TRBD2 (5 bases). The length of the CDR3 is 14 residues. CDR1 is SGDLS, CDR2 YYNGEE, per germline. Trimming cost V 3 bases and J 1 base, with 10 bases left between them. CDR3: CASSGGQVQETQYF. The CDR3 DNA is TGTGCCAGCAGCGGAGGGCAAGTCCAAGAGACCCAGTACTTC.

The chain employs TRBV18 and TRBJ2-3; D is uncertain. V lost 3 bases, J lost 5 bases, and 12 bases lay in between. CDR1 is KGHSH, CDR2 LQKENI, per germline. This CDR3 has 14 amino acids. CDR3 loop: CASSPKASGDTQYF. The CDR3 coding sequence is TGTGCCAGCTCACCTAAGGCCTCGGGAGATACGCAGTATTTT.

This clone was observed a handful of times. The chain employs TRBV20-1 and TRBJ2-3; D possibly matches TRBD1 or TRBD2 (5 bases each). This CDR3 has 14 amino acids. V dropped 3 bases and J dropped 4 bases, with 14 bases sitting between them. Per the germline V gene, CDR1 is DFQATT and CDR2 is SNEGSKA (reference sequence). CDR3 loop: CSASGTAIPDTQYF. CDR3 DNA: TGCAGTGCTAGTGGGACGGCCATTCCAGATACGCAGTATTTT.

This chain connects TRBV11-3 to TRBJ2-5; 7 positions match TRBD1. Germline values: CDR1 SGHNT, CDR2 YENEEA. V lost 6 bases, J lost 5 bases, and 6 bases stayed unmatched. This CDR3 comprises 13 residues. The CDR3 loop is CASRRTGGETQYF. In DNA form, the CDR3 reads TGTGCCAGCAGGCGGACAGGCGGGGAGACCCAGTACTTC.

The chain combines TRBV10-1 with TRBJ1-1, with D unclear. The CDR3 consists of 15 residues. Germline loops: CDR1 WNHNN, CDR2 SYGVQD (reference sequence). The V end was cut by 7 bases, the J end by 1 base, with 16 bases between. CDR3 DNA: TGCGCCAGCACGTGGTCCGCGGAACCGAACACTGAAGCTTTCTTT. It specifies CASTWSAEPNTEAFF.

The chain links TRBV6-5 to TRBJ2-7; D uncertain. Looked up from germline, CDR1 is MNHEY and CDR2 is SVGAGI. The CDR3 sequence is 13 residues long. Deletions cut 7 bases from V and 5 bases from J, with 15 bases between. CDR3 loop: CASTTNGLDEQYF. The CDR3 region has the DNA TGTGCCAGCACCACAAATGGGTTGGACGAGCAGTACTTC.

This chain joins TRBV6-5 and TRBJ2-7; D is uncertain. V was cut by 5 bases and J by 2 bases, with 13 bases left in between. Germline V gives CDR1 MNHEY, CDR2 SVGAGI. The CDR3 runs 14 residues. CDR3 protein: CASSPRHGTYEQYF. The CDR3 DNA reads TGTGCCAGCAGTCCACGACACGGAACCTACGAGCAGTACTTC.

This clone was found a few times. The CDR3 bases are TGTGCCAGCAGCCGACTAGCGGGATTGGGGGAGACCCAGTACTTC. It translates to CASSRLAGLGETQYF. This chain links TRBV3-1 (or the pseudogene TRBV3-2) with TRBJ2-5; the match to TRBD2 covers 11 bases. Germline CDR1 is LGHDT and CDR2 is YNNKEL (reference sequence). The trim removed 4 bases at V and 5 bases at J, leaving 6 bases unmatched. This CDR3 region has 15 residues.

This sequence joins TRBV5-1 and TRBJ1-1; no clear D gene. Germline CDR1 and CDR2: SGHRS and YFSETQ. This CDR3 is built from 15 residues. Trimming removed 6 bases from V and 1 base from J, with 16 bases in between. CDR3 region: CASTLAPGANTEAFF. CDR3 sequence (DNA): TGCGCCAGCACCTTAGCTCCGGGTGCGAACACTGAAGCTTTCTTT.

The chain couples TRBV11-1 to TRBJ2-5; no firm D call. CDR3 length equals 14 residues. Trimming took 2 bases from V and 2 from J, leaving 9 bases between them. Germline V gene data show CDR1 as SGHAT and CDR2 as FQDESV (reference sequence). The CDR3 region has the DNA TGTGCCAGCAGCTTAAACGGCAGACAAGAGACCCAGTACTTC. Its protein is CASSLNGRQETQYF. Based on the CDR3 plus reference TRBV11-1 and TRBJ2-5, the full variable domain is EAEVAQSPRYKITEKSQAVAFWCDPISGHATLYWYRQILGQGPELLVQFQDESVVDDSQLPKDRFSAERLKGVDSTLKIQPAELGDSAMYLCASSLNGRQETQYFGPGTRLLVL.

The rearrangement uses TRBV19 and TRBJ1-1; D is uncertain. V was cut by 4 bases and J by 6 bases, with 18 bases left in between. The CDR3 is made up of 15 amino acids. Germline CDR1 reads LNHDA; CDR2 reads SQIVND (reference sequence). DNA for the CDR3: TGTGCCAGTAGTACCCCACGTGGAGGTCCGGCTGAAGCTTTCTTT. This codes for CASSTPRGGPAEAFF.